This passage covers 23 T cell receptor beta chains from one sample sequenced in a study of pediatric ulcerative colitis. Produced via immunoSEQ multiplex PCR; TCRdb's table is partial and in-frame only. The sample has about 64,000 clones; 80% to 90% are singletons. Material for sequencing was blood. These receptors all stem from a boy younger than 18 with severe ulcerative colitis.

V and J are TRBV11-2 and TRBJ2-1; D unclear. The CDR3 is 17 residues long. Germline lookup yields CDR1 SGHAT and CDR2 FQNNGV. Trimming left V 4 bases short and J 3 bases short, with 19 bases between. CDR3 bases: TGTGCCAGCAGCTACAAACCCGAACCAGATGGCTACAATGAGCAGTTCTTC. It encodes CASSYKPEPDGYNEQFF.

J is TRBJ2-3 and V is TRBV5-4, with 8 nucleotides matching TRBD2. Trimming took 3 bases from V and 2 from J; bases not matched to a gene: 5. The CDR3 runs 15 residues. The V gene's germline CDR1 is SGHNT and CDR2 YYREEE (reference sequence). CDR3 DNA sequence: TGTGCCAGCAGCTCCACTAGCGGCCACACAGATACGCAGTATTTT. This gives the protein CASSSTSGHTDTQYF.

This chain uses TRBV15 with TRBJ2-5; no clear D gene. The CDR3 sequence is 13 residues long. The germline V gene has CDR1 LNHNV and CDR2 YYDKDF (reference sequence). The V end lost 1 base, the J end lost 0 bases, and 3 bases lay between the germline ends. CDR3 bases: TGTGCCACCAGCAGAGTCTACCAAGAGACCCAGTACTTC. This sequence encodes CATSRVYQETQYF.

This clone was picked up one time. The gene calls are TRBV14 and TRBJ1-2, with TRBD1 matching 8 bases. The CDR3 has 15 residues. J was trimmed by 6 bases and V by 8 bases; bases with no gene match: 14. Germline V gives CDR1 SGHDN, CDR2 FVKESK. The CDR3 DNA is TGTGCCAGCGGCGACGGACAGGGCCCATTCAATGGCTACACCTTC. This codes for CASGDGQGPFNGYTF.

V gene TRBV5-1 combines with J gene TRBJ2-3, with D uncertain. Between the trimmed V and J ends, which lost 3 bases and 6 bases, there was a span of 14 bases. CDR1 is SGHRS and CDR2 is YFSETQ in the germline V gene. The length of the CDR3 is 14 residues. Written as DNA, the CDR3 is TGCGCCAGCAGCTGGCAAAGCATGACCGATACGCAGTATTTT. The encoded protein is CASSWQSMTDTQYF.

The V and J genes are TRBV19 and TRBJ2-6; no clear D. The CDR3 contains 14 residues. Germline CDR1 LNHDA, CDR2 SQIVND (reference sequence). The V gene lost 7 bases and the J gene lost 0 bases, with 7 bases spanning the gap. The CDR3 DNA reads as TGTGCCAGTAAGCAGATCTCTGGGGCCAACGTCCTGACTTTC. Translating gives CASKQISGANVLTF.

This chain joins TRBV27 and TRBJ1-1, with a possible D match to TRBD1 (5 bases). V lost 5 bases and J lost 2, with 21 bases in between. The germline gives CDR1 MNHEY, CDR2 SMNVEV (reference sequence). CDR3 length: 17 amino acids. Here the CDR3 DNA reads TGTGCCAGCAGTCGACGACCCGCGACAGAGGCAAACACTGAAGCTTTCTTT. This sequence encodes CASSRRPATEANTEAFF.

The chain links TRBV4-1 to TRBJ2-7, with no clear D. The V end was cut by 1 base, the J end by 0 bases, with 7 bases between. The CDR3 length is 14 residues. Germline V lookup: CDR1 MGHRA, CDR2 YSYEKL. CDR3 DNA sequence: TGCGCCAGCAGCCAAGGTCCAGCCTCCTACGAGCAGTACTTC. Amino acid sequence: CASSQGPASYEQYF.

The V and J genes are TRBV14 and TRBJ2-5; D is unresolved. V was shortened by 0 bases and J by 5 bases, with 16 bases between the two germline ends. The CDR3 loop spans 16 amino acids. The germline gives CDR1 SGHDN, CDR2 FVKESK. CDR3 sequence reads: CASSQDRHWGYETQYF. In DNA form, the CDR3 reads TGTGCCAGCAGCCAAGATCGCCATTGGGGATACGAGACCCAGTACTTC.

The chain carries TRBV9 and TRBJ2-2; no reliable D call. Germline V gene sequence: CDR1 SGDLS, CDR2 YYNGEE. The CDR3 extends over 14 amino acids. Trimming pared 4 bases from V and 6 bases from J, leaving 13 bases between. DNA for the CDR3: TGTGCCAGCAGCATCCTGATGGGGTCCGGGGAGCTGTTTTTT. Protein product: CASSILMGSGELFF.

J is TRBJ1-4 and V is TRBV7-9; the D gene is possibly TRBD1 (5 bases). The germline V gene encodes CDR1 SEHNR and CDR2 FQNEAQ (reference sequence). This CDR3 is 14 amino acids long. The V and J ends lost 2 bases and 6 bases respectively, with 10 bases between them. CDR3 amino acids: CASSLLGGDEKLFF. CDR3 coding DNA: TGTGCCAGCAGCTTACTCGGGGGGGATGAAAAACTGTTTTTT.

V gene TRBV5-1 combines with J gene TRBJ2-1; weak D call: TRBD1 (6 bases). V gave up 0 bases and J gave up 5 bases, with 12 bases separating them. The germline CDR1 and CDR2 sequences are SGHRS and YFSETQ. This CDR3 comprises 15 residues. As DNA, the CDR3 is TGCGCCAGCAGCTTGGGGCCAGGGGCCCACAATGAGCAGTTCTTC. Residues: CASSLGPGAHNEQFF.

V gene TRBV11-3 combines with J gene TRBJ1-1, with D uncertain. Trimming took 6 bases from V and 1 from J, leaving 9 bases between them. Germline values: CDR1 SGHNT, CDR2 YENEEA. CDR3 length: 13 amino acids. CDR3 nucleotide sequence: TGTGCCAGCAGTTTTGGACGGAACACTGAAGCTTTCTTT. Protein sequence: CASSFGRNTEAFF.

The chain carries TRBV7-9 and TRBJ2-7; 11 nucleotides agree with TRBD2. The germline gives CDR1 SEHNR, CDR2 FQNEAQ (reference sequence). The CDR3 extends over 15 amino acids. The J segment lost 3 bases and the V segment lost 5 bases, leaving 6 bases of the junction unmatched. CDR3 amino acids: CASSKRTSGFYEQYF. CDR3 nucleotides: TGTGCCAGCAGCAAGAGGACTAGCGGGTTCTACGAGCAGTACTTC.

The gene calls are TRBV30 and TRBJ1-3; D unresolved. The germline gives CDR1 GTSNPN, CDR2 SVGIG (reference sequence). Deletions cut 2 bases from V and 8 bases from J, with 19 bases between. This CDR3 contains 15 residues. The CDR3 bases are TGTGCCTGGAGTTCTCGTAACACCCCGAGAGACACCATATATTTT. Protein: CAWSSRNTPRDTIYF.

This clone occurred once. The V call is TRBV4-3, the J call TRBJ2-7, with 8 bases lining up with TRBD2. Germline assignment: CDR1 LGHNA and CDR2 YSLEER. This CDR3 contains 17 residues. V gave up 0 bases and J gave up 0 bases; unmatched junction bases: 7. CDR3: CASSQDTSGTSSYEQYF. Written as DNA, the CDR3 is TGCGCCAGCAGCCAAGATACTAGCGGAACCTCCTCCTACGAGCAGTACTTC.

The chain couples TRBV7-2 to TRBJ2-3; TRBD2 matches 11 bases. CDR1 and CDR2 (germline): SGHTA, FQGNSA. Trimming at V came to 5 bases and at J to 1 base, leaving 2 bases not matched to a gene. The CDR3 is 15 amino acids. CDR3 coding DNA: TGTGCCAGCAGCACACTAGCGGGAGGCACAGATACGCAGTATTTT. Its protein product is CASSTLAGGTDTQYF. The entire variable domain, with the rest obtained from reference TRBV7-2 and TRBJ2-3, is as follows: GAGVSQSPSNKVTEKGKDVELRCDPISGHTALYWYRQSLGQGLEFLIYFQGNSAPDKSGLPSDRFSAERTGGSVSTLTIQRTQQEDSAVYLCASSTLAGGTDTQYFGPGTRLTVL.

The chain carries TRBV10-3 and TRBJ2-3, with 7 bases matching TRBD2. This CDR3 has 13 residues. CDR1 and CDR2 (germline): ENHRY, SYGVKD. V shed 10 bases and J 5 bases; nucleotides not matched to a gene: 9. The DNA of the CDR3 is TGTGCCACGGAAGCGGGACGAGGAGATACGCAGTATTTT. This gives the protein CATEAGRGDTQYF.

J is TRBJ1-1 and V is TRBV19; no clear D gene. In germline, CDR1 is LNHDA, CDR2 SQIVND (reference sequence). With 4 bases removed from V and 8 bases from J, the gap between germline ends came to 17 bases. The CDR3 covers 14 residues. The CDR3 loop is CASSTPDGSPEAFF. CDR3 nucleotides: TGTGCCAGTAGTACCCCGGACGGAAGCCCGGAAGCTTTCTTT.

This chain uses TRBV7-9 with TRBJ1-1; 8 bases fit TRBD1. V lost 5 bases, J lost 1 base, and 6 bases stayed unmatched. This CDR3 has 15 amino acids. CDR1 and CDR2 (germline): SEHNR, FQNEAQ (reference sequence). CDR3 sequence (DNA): TGTGCCAGCAGCGCCATAGGACAGGGGAACACTGAAGCTTTCTTT. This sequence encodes CASSAIGQGNTEAFF.

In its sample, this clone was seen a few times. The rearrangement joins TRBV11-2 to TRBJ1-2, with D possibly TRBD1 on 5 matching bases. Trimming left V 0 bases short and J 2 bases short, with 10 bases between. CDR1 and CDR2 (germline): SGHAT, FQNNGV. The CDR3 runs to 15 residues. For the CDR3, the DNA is TGTGCCAGCAGCTTAGATATGGGACGGAACTATGGCTACACCTTC. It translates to CASSLDMGRNYGYTF. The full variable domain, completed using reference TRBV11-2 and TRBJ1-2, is EAGVAQSPRYKIIEKRQSVAFWCNPISGHATLYWYQQILGQGPKLLIQFQNNGVVDDSQLPKDRFSAERLKGVDSTLKIQPAKLEDSAVYLCASSLDMGRNYGYTFGSGTRLTVV.

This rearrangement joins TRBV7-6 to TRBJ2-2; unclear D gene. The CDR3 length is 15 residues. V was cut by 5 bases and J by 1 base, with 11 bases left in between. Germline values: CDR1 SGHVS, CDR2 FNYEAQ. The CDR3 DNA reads TGTGCCAGCAGCGAAAGCAGTCGGAACACCGGGGAGCTGTTTTTT. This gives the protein CASSESSRNTGELFF.

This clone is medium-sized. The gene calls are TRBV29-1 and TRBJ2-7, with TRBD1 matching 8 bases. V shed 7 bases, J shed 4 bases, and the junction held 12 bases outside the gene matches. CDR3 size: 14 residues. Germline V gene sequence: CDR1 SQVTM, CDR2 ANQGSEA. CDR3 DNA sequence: TGCAGCGCGGCCTTAGGGACAGGAGAATACGAGCAGTACTTC. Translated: CSAALGTGEYEQYF.